A single T cell receptor beta chain is shown here with its context. The antigen is undetermined. This entry comes from a study of cytomegalovirus exposure and HLA in healthy donors. The J segment lost 8 bases and the V segment lost 10 bases, leaving 12 bases of the junction unmatched. The germline gives CDR1 SNHLY, CDR2 FYNNEI. This CDR3 is built from 15 residues. It was with 60 Vbeta and 13 Jbeta primers that the PCR ran. The protocol was immunoSEQ multiplex PCR, while the TCRdb copy is restricted to in-frame clones and leaves out a portion. The sample yields around 86,000 clones, less than 10% seen once. Whole-study results and caveats: Researchers catalogued about 150 TCR beta chains as cytomegalovirus-associated. Of the V segments, some could not be distinguished, including TRBV6-2 and TRBV6-3, and were excluded. When analyzed later, a missense DCLRE1C variant was found to be linked to TCR beta V- and J-gene trimming. An analysis was carried out at a later point. It showed that HLA-associated TCR beta chains were more clonally expanded than equally common non-associated chains.

The sequence came from a man over 45 in good health and CMV-seronegative. Sequencing input: PBMCs. J is TRBJ2-2 and V is TRBV2; 11 bases map to TRBD2. CDR3: CAIPRLAGSGGELFF. The DNA of the CDR3 is TGTGCCATCCCAAGACTAGCGGGGTCAGGGGGGGAGCTGTTTTTT. Variable domain in full (rest from reference TRBV2 and TRBJ2-2): EPEVTQTPSHQVTQMGQEVILRCVPISNHLYFYWYRQILGQKVEFLVSFYNNEISEKSEIFDDQFSVERPDGSNFTLKIRSTKLEDSAMYFCAIPRLAGSGGELFFGEGSRLTVL.